This T cell receptor (beta chain) appears in the sequencing data of a study of CD8 T cells in ankylosing spondylitis. A single record per CDR3 protein comes from TCRdb applying MiXCR to the 5' RACE reads. The data show approximately 100,000 distinct CDR3 sequences, with about 8.3% seen just once and roughly 9.9% held by the top ten. CDR3 length: 14 amino acids. The V gene's germline CDR1 is SGDLS and CDR2 YYNGEE. The germline V and J ends were trimmed by 0 bases and 4 bases, with 11 bases remaining between them. This clonotype was counted at least ten times. Sequences were obtained from blood, either unsorted or a sorted T cell fraction (not recorded which). The source of this sequence is a male donor with ankylosing spondylitis or in good health (not recorded which). The chain links TRBV9 to TRBJ2-7; D remains unclear. CDR3 coding DNA: TGTGCCAGCAGCGTAGGGGGTAACCGATACGAGCAGTACTTC. This translates into CASSVGGNRYEQYF.